These 10 T cell receptor beta chains originate from one sample sequenced in a study of blood T cell repertoires in COVID-19. Produced via immunoSEQ multiplex PCR; TCRdb's table is partial and in-frame only. The table records 200,000 or so clones, around 90% of them present only once. Sample: PBMCs or T cells enriched from blood (not recorded which). These TCRs come from a young woman who had recovered from COVID-19.

The chain links TRBV11-3 to TRBJ2-3; tentative D call: TRBD2 (6 bases). V shed 5 bases and J shed 3 bases, with 12 bases lying between them. The CDR3 extends over 14 amino acids. Germline V gene sequence: CDR1 SGHNT, CDR2 YENEEA. The CDR3 DNA is TGTGCCAGCAGCGAGGACGCGGGGACAGATACGCAGTATTTT. Protein product: CASSEDAGTDTQYF.

This clone was picked up a small number of times. This chain connects TRBV24-1 to TRBJ1-2, with D possibly being TRBD1 (5 bases). This CDR3 contains 13 residues. The V end lost 9 bases, the J end lost 4 bases, and 14 bases lay between the germline ends. Germline CDR1 and CDR2: KGHDR and SFDVKD. CDR3 nucleotides: TGTGCCACCGGCCTCACAGGAAGCTATGGCTACACCTTC. Protein product: CATGLTGSYGYTF.

The chain is built from TRBV27 and TRBJ2-6; tentatively, D is TRBD1 (6 bases). Germline CDR1 MNHEY, CDR2 SMNVEV (reference sequence). The CDR3 runs to 16 residues. Between the trimmed V and J ends, which lost 5 bases and 0 bases, there was a span of 11 bases. CDR3 residues: CASSLRTVSGANVLTF. CDR3 nucleotides: TGTGCCAGCAGTCTACGGACAGTCTCTGGGGCCAACGTCCTGACTTTC.

V usage is TRBV6-1 and J usage is TRBJ1-6, with D perhaps matching TRBD1 (5 bases). The CDR3 has 16 amino acids. Trimming pared 3 bases from V and 7 bases from J, leaving 16 bases between. Looked up from germline, CDR1 is MNHNS and CDR2 is SASEGT. This chain's CDR3 is CASSEGIGRVNSPLHF. The CDR3 DNA reads as TGTGCCAGCAGTGAGGGAATTGGCAGGGTCAATTCACCCCTCCACTTT.

The CDR3 spells CASSSTGRSNQPQHF. As DNA, the CDR3 is TGTGCCAGCAGTTCGACAGGGAGGTCAAATCAGCCCCAGCATTTT. The chain recombines TRBV28 with TRBJ1-5; 7 bases map to TRBD1. The CDR3 covers 15 residues. The germline V gene has CDR1 MDHEN and CDR2 SYDVKM. The V and J ends lost 4 bases and 4 bases, in that order; junction bases with no gene match: 7.

The chain is built from TRBV5-6 and TRBJ2-4, with D possibly TRBD2 on 5 matching bases. Germline CDR1 reads SGHDT; CDR2 reads YYEEEE. This CDR3 spans 14 amino acids. V was pared by 0 bases and J by 5 bases, with 9 bases between. The CDR3 DNA follows: TGTGCCAGCAGCTTGGGACTAACAGAAAACATTCAGTACTTC. It specifies CASSLGLTENIQYF.

This chain connects TRBV28 to TRBJ2-5; 7 bases are a match to TRBD2. The germline V gene encodes CDR1 MDHEN and CDR2 SYDVKM. J lost 4 bases, V lost 6 bases, and 11 bases had no gene match. The CDR3 is made up of 15 amino acids. The CDR3 loop reads CASRNLGGRVETQYF. The CDR3 DNA is TGTGCCAGCAGAAACCTGGGGGGGAGGGTAGAGACCCAGTACTTC. Using reference TRBV28 and TRBJ2-5 for the parts outside the CDR3, the full variable domain is DVKVTQSSRYLVKRTGEKVFLECVQDMDHENMFWYRQDPGLGLRLIYFSYDVKMKEKGDIPEGYSVSREKKERFSLILESASTNQTSMYLCASRNLGGRVETQYFGPGTRLLVL.

The chain employs TRBV5-5 and TRBJ2-2; 7 bases are a match to TRBD1. The germline V gene encodes CDR1 SGHKS and CDR2 YYEKEE (reference sequence). V was pared by 0 bases and J by 3 bases, with 11 bases of the junction left unmatched. The CDR3 has 18 amino acids. The CDR3 DNA reads TGTGCCAGCAGCTTGGGGTGGGACAGACCTTCTTACACCGGGGAGCTGTTTTTT. Amino acids: CASSLGWDRPSYTGELFF.

The chain uses TRBV6-4 and TRBJ2-1; possibly TRBD1 for D (6 bases). This CDR3 comprises 15 residues. V was cut by 6 bases and J by 6 bases, with 18 bases left in between. CDR1 is MRHNA and CDR2 is SNTAGT in the germline V gene. The CDR3 region has the DNA TGTGCCAGCAGCCTAGAACAGGGACCGCTCAATGAGCAGTTCTTC. Translated, it gives CASSLEQGPLNEQFF.

The chain has TRBV10-3 and TRBJ1-2; D unresolved. CDR3 size: 14 residues. Trimming took 0 bases from V and 4 from J, leaving 9 bases between them. Looked up from germline, CDR1 is ENHRY and CDR2 is SYGVKD. The CDR3: CAISESETSYGYTF. The CDR3 region has the DNA TGTGCCATCAGTGAGTCAGAAACAAGCTATGGCTACACCTTC.